This T cell receptor beta chain was recovered during a study of T cell responses to AZD1222 COVID-19 vaccine. Study-wide results and caveats: With dominance at 160-218 and 743-854, vaccine-associated CD4 TCRs spanned spike. Repertoires were obtained only post-peak T cell response.

Clones were read by immunoSEQ multiplex PCR, and TCRdb kept only the in-frame ones, dropping some. The sample has about 130,000 clones; roughly 88% are singletons. Of note for this clone: Its antigen remains unknown.

Pooling covered second doses at about 4 or about 12 weeks. This receptor was obtained from an adult who received the AZD1222 COVID-19 vaccine. The sequencing here drew on peripheral blood, taken 28 days after the second AZD1222 dose.

CDR3 bases: TGTGCCAGTAGTATGTCGGGGGACCTCCGGCAGCCCCAGCATTTT. This codes for CASSMSGDLRQPQHF. The chain joins TRBV19 to TRBJ1-5; weak D call: TRBD1 (5 bases). This CDR3 contains 15 residues. The V end lost 3 bases, the J end lost 7 bases, and 16 bases lay between the germline ends. CDR1 and CDR2 from the germline V gene are LNHDA and SQIVND (reference sequence).